One sample yielded the 11 T cell receptor beta chains listed below, sequenced in a study of T cells in localized non-small cell lung cancer. Data came from immunoSEQ multiplex PCR; TCRdb stores just in-frame clones and leaves some out. This sample has roughly 2,400 clones; less than 35% occur once, and the top ten carry under 30%. This specimen was normal lung tissue next to the tumor, taken before any cancer treatment. These receptor sequences come from a man aged 35-69 years with stage I lung adenocarcinoma.

This clone was seen a handful of times. The rearrangement joins TRBV11-3 to TRBJ1-1; unclear D gene. V dropped 1 base and J dropped 6 bases, with 12 bases sitting between them. This CDR3 is 14 amino acids long. The germline V gene encodes CDR1 SGHNT and CDR2 YENEEA. CDR3 coding DNA: TGTGCCAGCAGCTTAGTTCCAGGAATCGCTGAAGCTTTCTTT. Protein: CASSLVPGIAEAFF. Together with reference TRBV11-3 and TRBJ1-1, the CDR3 gives the full variable domain: EAGVVQSPRYKIIEKKQPVAFWCNPISGHNTLYWYLQNLGQGPELLIRYENEEAVDDSQLPKDRFSAERLKGVDSTLKIQPAELGDSAVYLCASSLVPGIAEAFFGQGTRLTVV.

Sample share makes this clone medium-sized. The chain has TRBV9 and TRBJ2-7, with 8 bases identical to TRBD1. The CDR3 spans 13 residues. With V trimmed by 5 bases and J by 5 bases, 6 bases remained unmatched. Germline loops: CDR1 SGDLS, CDR2 YYNGEE. CDR3: CASSEGTGDEQYF. The CDR3 DNA reads as TGTGCCAGCAGTGAGGGGACAGGAGACGAGCAGTACTTC.

This clone has only one observation. The chain combines TRBV29-1 with TRBJ2-1; D perhaps matches TRBD2 (5 bases). This CDR3 comprises 14 residues. CDR1 SQVTM and CDR2 ANQGSEA come from the germline V gene. Trimming took off 4 bases at V and 4 bases at J, with 14 bases between the two ends. The chain's CDR3 is CSVVGRSLYNEQFF. DNA for the CDR3: TGCAGCGTTGTGGGGAGAAGTTTATACAATGAGCAGTTCTTC.

This clone was seen once. The chain uses TRBV12-5 and TRBJ2-7; D unresolved. Germline lookup yields CDR1 LGHNT and CDR2 FRNRAP. V was trimmed by 3 bases and J by 2 bases, leaving 5 bases between them. The CDR3 loop spans 12 amino acids. CDR3 nucleotides: TGTGCTAGTGGTTTAGTCGCCTACGAGCAGTACTTC. This codes for CASGLVAYEQYF. The full variable domain, completed using reference TRBV12-5 and TRBJ2-7, is DARVTQTPRHKVTEMGQEVTMRCQPILGHNTVFWYRQTMMQGLELLAYFRNRAPLDDSGMPKDRFSAEMPDATLATLKIQPSEPRDSAVYFCASGLVAYEQYFGPGTRLTVT.

By frequency in the sample, this clone is medium-sized. The V call is TRBV11-3, the J call TRBJ2-4; 8 bases agree with TRBD1. The junction had 6 bases not matched to a gene; V was cut back by 3 bases and J by 8 bases. Germline-derived CDR1 and CDR2 are SGHNT and YENEEA. The CDR3 covers 14 residues. The CDR3 DNA sequence: TGTGCCAGCAGCTTGGGACAGGAGGGGGACATTCAGTACTTC. Translated: CASSLGQEGDIQYF.

This clone has just a few counts. The V and J genes are TRBV29-1 and TRBJ1-1; D remains unclear. The CDR3 extends over 14 amino acids. Trimming shortened V by 4 bases and J by 0 bases, and 12 bases separated the two germline ends. The germline CDR1 and CDR2 sequences are SQVTM and ANQGSEA. The CDR3 loop is CSVAPGILNTEAFF. The CDR3, as DNA: TGCAGCGTTGCCCCGGGGATATTGAACACTGAAGCTTTCTTT.

The chain links TRBV30 to TRBJ1-4, with 7 bases fitting TRBD1. The CDR3 sequence is 12 residues long. CDR1 is GTSNPN, CDR2 SVGIG, per germline (reference sequence). The CDR3: CGGQAINEKLFF. The CDR3 DNA reads as TGTGGTGGACAGGCCATTAATGAAAAACTGTTTTTT.

The rearrangement links TRBV11-3 to TRBJ1-3; tentative D call: TRBD1 (6 bases). Germline V gene data show CDR1 as SGHNT and CDR2 as YENEEA. The germline V and J ends were trimmed by 4 bases and 4 bases, with 11 bases remaining between them. The CDR3 spans 14 residues. Written as DNA, the CDR3 is TGTGCCAGCAGCTCGGCCGGACAGGGAAACACCATATATTTT. Protein sequence: CASSSAGQGNTIYF.

This clone occurred a few times. The CDR3 DNA sequence: TGTGCCTGGAGTGAGGCAGGGTTAAGGGATACGCAGTATTTT. It codes for CAWSEAGLRDTQYF. The chain is built from TRBV30 and TRBJ2-3; a possible D gene is TRBD1 (5 bases). Germline V lookup: CDR1 GTSNPN, CDR2 SVGIG (reference sequence). CDR3 size: 14 residues. Deletions cut 1 base from V and 6 bases from J, with 14 bases between.

V is TRBV6-7 and J is TRBJ1-1, with D unclear. TRBV6-7 falls under the ORF class, with uncertain function. CDR3 length: 12 residues. V lost 6 bases to trimming and J lost 11 bases, with 16 bases between them. CDR3 nucleotides: TGTGCCAGCAGGTACGAGGAGCTTGGGGCTTTCTTT. It specifies CASRYEELGAFF.

The genes are TRBV11-3 and TRBJ1-4, with 7 bases matching TRBD1. The CDR3 loop spans 15 amino acids. V dropped 1 base and J dropped 4; count of bases not matched to a gene: 3. Germline V gives CDR1 SGHNT, CDR2 YENEEA. CDR3 bases: TGTGCCAGCAGCTTAGTGGACAGGTTTAATGAAAAACTGTTTTTT. Translated, it gives CASSLVDRFNEKLFF.